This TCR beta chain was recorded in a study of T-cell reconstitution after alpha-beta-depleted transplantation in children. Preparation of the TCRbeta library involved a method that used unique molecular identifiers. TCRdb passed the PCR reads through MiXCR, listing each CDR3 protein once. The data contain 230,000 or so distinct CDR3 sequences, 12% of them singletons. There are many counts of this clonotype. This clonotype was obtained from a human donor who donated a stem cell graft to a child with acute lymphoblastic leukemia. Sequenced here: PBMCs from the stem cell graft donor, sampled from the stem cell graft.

The CDR3 loop is CSAKHRRLAGTDTQYF. The CDR3 nucleotides read TGCAGTGCTAAGCACCGTCGACTAGCGGGCACAGATACGCAGTATTTT. J is TRBJ2-3 and V is TRBV20-1; 9 bases match TRBD2. Germline CDR1 and CDR2: DFQATT and SNEGSKA (reference sequence). The CDR3 is 16 amino acids. The ends lost 4 bases at V and 1 base at J; junction bases unmatched: 9.